Presented here are 23 T cell receptor beta chains from one specimen sequenced in a study of T-cell reconstitution after alpha-beta-depleted transplantation in children. TCRbeta library preparation incorporated unique molecular identifiers. Each CDR3 protein gets one entry after TCRdb re-called the PCR reads with MiXCR. The table records 200,000 to 250,000 distinct CDR3 sequences, 7.5% to 9.5% of them present only once. Material: PBMCs, mostly from graft donor cells, obtained 180 days after TCRalphabeta/CD19-depleted stem cell transplant. The receptor source for this set is a male patient between 10 and 17 years old who had a stem cell transplant for acute lymphoblastic leukemia, so the T cells may come from the graft donor.

In this sample, this clonotype turned up many times. The gene calls are TRBV3-1 and TRBJ2-2; D is unclear. CDR1 LGHDT and CDR2 YNNKEL come from the germline V gene (reference sequence). The CDR3 is 12 amino acids. Deletions cut 2 bases from V and 5 bases from J, with 3 bases between. This CDR3 is CASSQRTGELFF. The CDR3 nucleotides read TGTGCCAGCAGCCAAAGGACCGGGGAGCTGTTTTTT.

This clonotype was observed at least ten times. The rearrangement joins TRBV3-1 to TRBJ2-3, with D perhaps given as TRBD1 or TRBD2 (5 bases each). Germline CDR1 is LGHDT and CDR2 is YNNKEL (reference sequence). V was cut by 0 bases and J by 1 base, with 14 bases left in between. The CDR3 runs 17 residues. The CDR3: CASSQDGGHRGTDTQYF. Written as DNA, the CDR3 is TGTGCCAGCAGCCAAGATGGAGGACATAGGGGCACAGATACGCAGTATTTT.

This clonotype has ten or more counts. The rearrangement joins TRBV29-1 to TRBJ2-2; the D is unclear. Germline assignment: CDR1 SQVTM and CDR2 ANQGSEA. CDR3 size: 13 residues. V was shortened by 7 bases and J by 4 bases, with 13 bases between the two germline ends. The CDR3 DNA follows: TGCAGCGCTGACTTACGAGCCACCGGGGAGCTGTTTTTT. Protein product: CSADLRATGELFF.

This clonotype has ten or more counts. This chain links TRBV5-1 with TRBJ1-1; 7 bases are a match to TRBD1. With V trimmed by 3 bases and J by 7 bases, 6 bases remained unmatched. CDR3 length equals 13 residues. Germline CDR1 reads SGHRS; CDR2 reads YFSETQ. CDR3 nucleotide sequence: TGCGCCAGCAGCTCAGGACAGGTGGGTGAAGCTTTCTTT. Translation: CASSSGQVGEAFF.

This clonotype was detected ten times or more. The chain links TRBV9 to TRBJ2-5; TRBD1 aligns across 7 bases. This CDR3 has 17 amino acids. CDR1 and CDR2 (germline): SGDLS, YYNGEE. V shed 4 bases and J 5 bases; nucleotides not matched to a gene: 17. CDR3 protein: CASSLRTGLGLGETQYF. The CDR3 region has the DNA TGTGCCAGCAGCCTTCGGACAGGTCTAGGTTTGGGGGAGACCCAGTACTTC.

This clonotype has ten or more counts. The rearrangement joins TRBV29-1 to TRBJ2-5, with unresolved D. The CDR3 loop spans 15 amino acids. Deletions cut 3 bases from V and 4 bases from J, with 18 bases between. Germline-derived CDR1 and CDR2 are SQVTM and ANQGSEA. The DNA of the CDR3 is TGCAGCGTTGATAGGTCGCTATTGAACGGAGAGACCCAGTACTTC. Translation: CSVDRSLLNGETQYF.

This clonotype was found many times. The chain links TRBV20-1 to TRBJ1-2; TRBD1 might be the D (5 bases). The CDR3 runs to 15 residues. V lost 0 bases and J 5 bases, leaving 16 bases between the germline ends. The germline CDR1 and CDR2 sequences are DFQATT and SNEGSKA (reference sequence). The CDR3 bases are TGCAGTGCTAGAGATCGGGGGATTGTGGGGTATGGCTACACCTTC. The encoded protein is CSARDRGIVGYGYTF.

The chain uses TRBV9 and TRBJ1-2, with a possible D match to TRBD1 (5 bases). V lost 0 bases and J lost 4, with 19 bases in between. The V gene's germline CDR1 is SGDLS and CDR2 YYNGEE. The CDR3 covers 17 residues. The CDR3 DNA follows: TGTGCCAGCAGCGTAGCTACCGTCCCCCAGGGAGTCTATGGCTACACCTTC. It encodes CASSVATVPQGVYGYTF.

This clonotype was recorded at least ten times. The rearrangement joins TRBV7-2 to TRBJ1-4; D call uncertain. Germline V gene sequence: CDR1 SGHTA, CDR2 FQGNSA. The V gene lost 5 bases and the J gene lost 2 bases, with 18 bases spanning the gap. The CDR3 is 17 residues long. CDR3 nucleotides: TGTGCCAGCAGCCCGGGTGCACGGGGTCGGACTAATGAAAAACTGTTTTTT. This translates into CASSPGARGRTNEKLFF.

This clonotype appeared many times. The chain carries TRBV4-1 and TRBJ2-5; 8 positions agree with TRBD2. From germline, CDR1 is MGHRA and CDR2 YSYEKL. The V and J ends lost 2 bases and 5 bases, in that order; junction bases with no gene match: 7. This CDR3 region has 15 residues. The CDR3 DNA follows: TGCGCCAGCAGCCAAACGAGGCGGGAGGAGGAGACCCAGTACTTC. It codes for CASSQTRREEETQYF.

This clonotype was detected many times. CDR3 in DNA: TGTGCCAGCAGCCGTCGACAGGTGGCCGGGACCGGGGAGCTGTTTTTT. Translating it yields CASSRRQVAGTGELFF. The gene calls are TRBV7-9 and TRBJ2-2; TRBD1 might be the D (6 bases). V dropped 5 bases and J dropped 5 bases, with 18 bases sitting between them. Germline values: CDR1 SEHNR, CDR2 FQNEAQ (reference sequence). The CDR3 sequence is 16 residues long. The full variable domain, with the rest looked up from reference TRBV7-9 and TRBJ2-2, is DTGVSQNPRHKITKRGQNVTFRCDPISEHNRLYWYRQTLGQGPEFLTYFQNEAQLEKSRLLSDRFSAERPKGSFSTLEIQRTEQGDSAMYLCASSRRQVAGTGELFFGEGSRLTVL.

This clonotype was seen many times. This sequence joins TRBV28 and TRBJ2-3; perhaps TRBD1 as D (6 bases). The CDR3 has 12 amino acids. Trimming took 7 bases from V and 7 from J, leaving 12 bases between them. Germline CDR1 reads MDHEN; CDR2 reads SYDVKM. The CDR3 region has the DNA TGTGCCAGCACCCTTGGGGGCAATACGCAGTATTTT. This sequence encodes CASTLGGNTQYF.

This clonotype was detected many times. The chain carries TRBV4-1 and TRBJ1-4; 8 bases match TRBD1. The CDR3 is 15 residues long. CDR1 and CDR2 from the germline V gene are MGHRA and YSYEKL. V lost 0 bases to trimming and J lost 6 bases; unmatched junction nucleotides: 3. The CDR3 here is CASSQDRGQDEKLFF. Written as DNA, the CDR3 is TGCGCCAGCAGCCAAGACAGGGGGCAGGATGAAAAACTGTTTTTT.

This clonotype occurred many times. CDR3 in amino acids: CASSLDTGTASYEQYF. The CDR3 nucleotides read TGTGCCAGCAGCTTGGATACCGGGACAGCCTCCTACGAGCAGTACTTC. The chain couples TRBV5-5 to TRBJ2-7; 7 bases match TRBD1. The CDR3 contains 16 residues. Germline V gene sequence: CDR1 SGHKS, CDR2 YYEKEE (reference sequence). Unmatched junction bases numbered 6, after V lost 0 bases and J lost 0 bases.

This clonotype has a count of ten or more. V usage is TRBV20-1 and J usage is TRBJ2-3; 9 nucleotides line up with TRBD2. The trim removed 2 bases at V and 4 bases at J, leaving 7 bases unmatched. CDR3 length: 15 amino acids. The V gene's germline CDR1 is DFQATT and CDR2 SNEGSKA (reference sequence). The CDR3 protein is CSARHLTSGPDTQYF. In nucleotides, the CDR3 is TGCAGTGCTAGACACCTGACTAGCGGCCCAGATACGCAGTATTTT.

This clonotype was picked up many times. V gene TRBV21-1 combines with J gene TRBJ1-4; the table assigns TRBD1, which was not confirmed against the DNA. TRBV21-1 is recorded as a pseudogene. The CDR3 is 17 residues long. Here the CDR3 reads CASRKGEDGTVPGKLFF. The CDR3 DNA is TGTGCCAGCAGAAAAGGGGAGGACGGGACAGTGCCTGGAAAACTGTTTTTT.

As to this clonotype: This may come from a read error, since a much larger clone is one base off. This chain uses TRBV10-2 with TRBJ2-7, with D perhaps matching TRBD1 or TRBD2 (5 bases each). Germline V gene lookup returns CDR1 WSHSY and CDR2 SAAADI. This CDR3 region has 11 residues. The ends were cut back, 0 bases at V and 10 bases at J, with 7 bases in the middle. The CDR3 here is CASSESWDQYF. For the CDR3, the DNA is TGCGCCAGCAGTGAGTCGTGGGACCAGTACTTC.

The table lists this clonotype with many counts. The chain carries TRBV25-1 and TRBJ2-7, with 8 nucleotides matching TRBD1. Germline CDR1 and CDR2: MGHDK and SYGVNS. This CDR3 contains 16 residues. V was pared by 6 bases and J by 2 bases, with 12 bases of the junction left unmatched. In DNA form, the CDR3 reads TGTGCCAGCAGGGGAGCAGGACAGGGAATCACCTACGAGCAGTACTTC. Translation gives CASRGAGQGITYEQYF.

This clonotype was counted ten times or more. The gene calls are TRBV7-2 and TRBJ1-2; D call uncertain. Trimming took off 0 bases at V and 4 bases at J, with 15 bases between the two ends. CDR3 length: 16 residues. Germline V gene data show CDR1 as SGHTA and CDR2 as FQGNSA. CDR3 sequence: CASSLAPSLRLYGYTF. For the CDR3, the DNA is TGTGCCAGCAGCTTAGCGCCATCCCTGCGACTCTATGGCTACACCTTC.

The table lists this clonotype with many counts. The gene calls are TRBV29-1 and TRBJ2-3, with 8 bases aligning to TRBD2. Germline loops: CDR1 SQVTM, CDR2 ANQGSEA. The V and J ends lost 7 bases and 2 bases, in that order; junction bases with no gene match: 5. The CDR3 spans 13 residues. The chain's CDR3 is CSAGTSFTDTQYF. CDR3 nucleotide sequence: TGCAGCGCTGGGACTAGTTTCACAGATACGCAGTATTTT.

A note on this clonotype: A much larger clone is a single base away; this may be a read error. The V call is TRBV12-3 or TRBV12-4, the J call TRBJ1-5; perhaps TRBD1 as D (6 bases). This CDR3 contains 16 residues. Trimming took off 5 bases at V and 0 bases at J, with 14 bases between the two ends. The CDR3 loop is CASSTDSLYSNQPQHF. The CDR3 DNA reads TGTGCCAGCAGTACGGACAGTCTCTATAGCAATCAGCCCCAGCATTTT.

This clonotype was detected only once. A single base separates this from a much larger clone, so it may be a read error. This rearrangement joins TRBV4-2 to TRBJ2-2; D ambiguous. The CDR3 contains 15 residues. Trimming pared 0 bases from V and 6 bases from J, leaving 11 bases between. Germline V gene lookup returns CDR1 LGHNA and CDR2 YNFKEQ. The DNA of the CDR3 is TGTGCCAGCAGCCAAGAGGGCGGCGCGGCCGGGGAGCTGTTTTTT. The encoded protein is CASSQEGGAAGELFF.

This clonotype was seen at least ten times. CDR3 DNA: TGTGCCAGCAGCTCAGGACCCGACAGGTTCTATGGCTACACCTTC. It encodes CASSSGPDRFYGYTF. This sequence joins TRBV7-6 and TRBJ1-2, with D possibly TRBD1 on 6 matching bases. V shed 4 bases and J shed 4 bases, with 16 bases lying between them. Germline assignment: CDR1 SGHVS and CDR2 FNYEAQ. CDR3 length: 15 residues. Full variable domain (missing parts from reference TRBV7-6 and TRBJ1-2): GAGVSQSPRYKVTKRGQDVALRCDPISGHVSLYWYRQALGQGPEFLTYFNYEAQQDKSGLPNDRFSAERPEGSISTLTIQRTEQRDSAMYRCASSSGPDRFYGYTFGSGTRLTVV.